This T cell receptor (beta chain) was sequenced during a study of technical replicates of blood from a handful of donors. V lost 3 bases, J lost 4 bases, and 13 bases lay in between. Germline CDR1 is SQVTM and CDR2 is ANQGSEA. This CDR3 comprises 13 residues. The method was immunoSEQ multiplex PCR; TCRdb's version includes in-frame clones alone and lacks a portion of them. The repertoire holds 75,000 to 100,000 clones, with around nine tenths as singletons. This sequence was found in a human donor in good health. The gene calls are TRBV29-1 and TRBJ2-7, with D tentatively TRBD1 (5 bases). Sequencing used T cells isolated from PBMCs. The CDR3 DNA follows: TGCAGCGTTGAGACAGCAGTGGATTACGAGCAGTACTTC. It encodes CSVETAVDYEQYF.